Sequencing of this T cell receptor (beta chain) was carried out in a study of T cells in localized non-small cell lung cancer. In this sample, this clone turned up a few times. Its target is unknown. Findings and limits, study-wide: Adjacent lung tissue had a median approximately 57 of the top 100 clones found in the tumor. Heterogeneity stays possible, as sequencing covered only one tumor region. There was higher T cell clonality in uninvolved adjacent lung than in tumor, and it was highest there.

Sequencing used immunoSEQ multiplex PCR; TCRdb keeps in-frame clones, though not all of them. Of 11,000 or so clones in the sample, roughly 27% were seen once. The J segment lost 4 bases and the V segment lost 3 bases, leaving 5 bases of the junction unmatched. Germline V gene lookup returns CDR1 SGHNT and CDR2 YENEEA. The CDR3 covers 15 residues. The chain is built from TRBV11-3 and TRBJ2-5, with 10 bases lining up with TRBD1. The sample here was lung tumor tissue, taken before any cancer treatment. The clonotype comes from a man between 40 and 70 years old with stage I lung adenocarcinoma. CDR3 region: CASSFGTGEAETQYF. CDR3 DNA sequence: TGTGCCAGCAGCTTCGGGACAGGGGAGGCAGAGACCCAGTACTTC.